These T cell receptor beta chains were read from a single sample in a study of CD8 T cells in ankylosing spondylitis. TCRdb re-analysed the 5' RACE reads in MiXCR, keeping a single row per CDR3 protein. The sample shows about 340,000 distinct CDR3 sequences, roughly 14% of them seen only once. The sample taken for sequencing was blood, either unsorted or a sorted T cell fraction (not recorded which). These receptors were obtained from a male donor with ankylosing spondylitis or in good health (not recorded which). The CDR3 runs from the conserved cysteine through the conserved F or W. Fields, in order: D gene, V gene, clone size, J gene, CDR3 protein, CDR3 DNA. The D gene is left open where the match is weak. Part of the rows lack a size; the others show once, few, many or a class for expanded clones.

>TRBD2|TRBV9|few|TRBJ2-7
CASSPHGRGQHEQYF
TGTGCCAGCAGCCCTCATGGGAGGGGTCAACACGAGCAGTACTTC
>NA|TRBV12-3/TRBV12-4|many|TRBJ2-5
CASSPGHLQETQYF
TGTGCCAGCAGCCCGGGACACCTCCAAGAGACCCAGTACTTC
>TRBD1|TRBV6-1|NA|TRBJ2-1
CASRDRGSSEQFF
TGTGCCAGCAGGGACAGGGGATCCAGTGAGCAGTTCTTC
>TRBD1|TRBV24-1|few|TRBJ2-5
CATSDPRTGDAETQYF
TGTGCCACCAGTGACCCTAGGACAGGGGATGCGGAGACCCAGTACTTC
>TRBD1|TRBV5-1|few|TRBJ1-6
CASRREQGAGNSPLHF
TGCGCCAGCAGGAGGGAACAGGGGGCCGGTAATTCACCCCTCCACTTT
>NA|TRBV30|few|TRBJ2-5
CAWSVVPETQYF
TGTGCCTGGAGTGTGGTCCCAGAGACCCAGTACTTC
>NA|TRBV6-1|NA|TRBJ1-3
CASSIQAISGNTIYF
TGTGCCAGCAGTATTCAGGCGATCTCTGGAAACACCATATATTTT
>NA|TRBV2|few|TRBJ2-7
CASSPLGSTPSYEQYF
TGTGCCAGCAGTCCCCTAGGGTCAACGCCCTCCTACGAGCAGTACTTC
>NA|TRBV20-1|NA|TRBJ2-5
CSAMSPLNHETQYF
TGCAGTGCTATGTCCCCTCTAAATCATGAGACCCAGTACTTC
>TRBD1|TRBV6-1|NA|TRBJ1-2
CASEGQGYGYTF
TGTGCCAGCGAGGGACAGGGGTATGGCTACACCTTC
>TRBD1|TRBV7-2|NA|TRBJ2-3
CASSWGQSSTDTQYF
TGTGCCAGCAGCTGGGGACAGTCTAGCACAGATACGCAGTATTTT
>NA|TRBV7-9|NA|TRBJ1-3
CASSYAASGNTIYF
TGTGCCAGCAGCTATGCGGCCTCTGGAAACACCATATATTTT
>TRBD1|TRBV12-3/TRBV12-4|many|TRBJ2-3
CASSSPPGQSSTDTQYF
TGTGCCAGCTCCTCTCCCCCGGGACAGTCTAGCACAGATACGCAGTATTTT
>TRBD1|TRBV15|NA|TRBJ1-2
CATSSRRDRDGYTF
TGTGCCACCAGCTCCCGTAGGGACAGGGATGGCTACACCTTC
>NA|TRBV12-3/TRBV12-4|few|TRBJ2-7
CASSLEAIGGYEQYF
TGTGCCAGCAGTTTGGAGGCGATAGGGGGCTACGAGCAGTACTTC
>NA|TRBV20-1|once|TRBJ1-3
CSARVGAAPGNTIYF
TGCAGTGCTAGAGTTGGGGCAGCCCCTGGAAACACCATATATTTT
>NA|TRBV5-1|few|TRBJ1-1
CASSPPGLSNTEAFF
TGCGCCAGCAGCCCACCGGGACTTTCGAACACTGAAGCTTTCTTT
>TRBD1|TRBV6-5|NA|TRBJ2-7
CASDRDNEQYF
TGTGCCAGTGACAGGGACAACGAGCAGTACTTC
>TRBD1|TRBV7-8|few|TRBJ2-7
CASTSRDRSKSEQYF
TGTGCCAGCACCTCCCGGGACAGGTCAAAATCCGAGCAGTACTTC
>TRBD1|TRBV6-1|NA|TRBJ2-2
CASSVGRTGVSTGELFF
TGTGCCAGCAGCGTGGGGCGGACAGGGGTGAGCACCGGGGAGCTGTTTTTT
>TRBD2|TRBV4-1|few|TRBJ2-7
CASSHNTGTSSHEQYF
TGCGCCAGCAGCCACAACACCGGGACTAGCTCCCACGAGCAGTACTTC
>NA|TRBV12-3/TRBV12-4|NA|TRBJ2-5
CASSLSSAGAARTQYF
TGTGCCAGCAGTTTATCCTCTGCCGGGGCTGCTAGGACCCAGTACTTC
>NA|TRBV5-5|few|TRBJ2-3
CASSRGVSTDTQYF
TGTGCCAGCAGCCGAGGGGTGAGCACAGATACGCAGTATTTT
>NA|TRBV20-1|NA|TRBJ2-1
CSARVAGTQPLNEQFF
TGCAGTGCTAGAGTAGCTGGGACACAACCCCTCAATGAGCAGTTCTTC
>NA|TRBV20-1|few|TRBJ2-7
CSALGTLGEYEQYF
TGCAGTGCACTCGGGACATTAGGAGAATACGAGCAGTACTTC
>NA|TRBV5-1|NA|TRBJ2-2
CASERRVANTGELFF
TGCGCCAGCGAGAGACGGGTCGCGAACACCGGGGAGCTGTTTTTT